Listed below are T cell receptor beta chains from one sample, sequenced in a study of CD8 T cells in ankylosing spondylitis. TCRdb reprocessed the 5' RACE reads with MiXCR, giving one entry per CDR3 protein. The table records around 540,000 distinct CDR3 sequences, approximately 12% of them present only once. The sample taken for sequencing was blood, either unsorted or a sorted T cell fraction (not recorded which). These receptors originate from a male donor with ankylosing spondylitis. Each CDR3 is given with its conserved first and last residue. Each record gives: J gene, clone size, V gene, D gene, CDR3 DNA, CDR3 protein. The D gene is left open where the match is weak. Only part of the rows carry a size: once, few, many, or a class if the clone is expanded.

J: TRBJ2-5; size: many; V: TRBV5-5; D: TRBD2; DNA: TGTGCCAGCAGCTTGGTTCTAGCGGGATGGGAAGAGACCCAGTACTTC; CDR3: CASSLVLAGWEETQYF
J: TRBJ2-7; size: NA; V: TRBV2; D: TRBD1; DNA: TGTGCCAGCAGGCCCGGGACAGCGAATCCTTCCTACGAGCAGTACTTC; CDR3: CASRPGTANPSYEQYF
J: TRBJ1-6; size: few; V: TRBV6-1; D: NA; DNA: TGTGCCAGCAGTGACGGACCCTCCTATAATTCACCCCTCCACTTT; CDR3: CASSDGPSYNSPLHF
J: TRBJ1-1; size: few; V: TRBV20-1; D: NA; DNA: TGCAGTGCCGAAAGGATCCCCGGGGGGTGGGACACTGAAGCTTTCTTT; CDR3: CSAERIPGGWDTEAFF
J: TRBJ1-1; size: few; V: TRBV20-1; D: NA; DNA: TGCAGTGCTAGCCGGGTGAGGAACACTGAAGCTTTCTTT; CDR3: CSASRVRNTEAFF
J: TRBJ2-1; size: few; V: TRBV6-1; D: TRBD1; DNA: TGTGCCAGTAACTTCGGGACAGGGAACAATGAGCAGTTCTTC; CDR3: CASNFGTGNNEQFF
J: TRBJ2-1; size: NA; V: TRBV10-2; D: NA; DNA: TGCGCCACTCAACATGGGGGGAGGTCTTACAATGAGCAGTTCTTC; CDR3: CATQHGGRSYNEQFF
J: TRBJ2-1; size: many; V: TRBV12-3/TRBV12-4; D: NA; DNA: TGTGCCAGCAGTCCTTTAGCTGGCGGTGAGCAGTTCTTC; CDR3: CASSPLAGGEQFF
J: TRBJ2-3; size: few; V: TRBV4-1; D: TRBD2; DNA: TGCGCCAGCAGCCGGTCTAGCGGGAGAGTGACAGATACGCAGTATTTT; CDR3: CASSRSSGRVTDTQYF
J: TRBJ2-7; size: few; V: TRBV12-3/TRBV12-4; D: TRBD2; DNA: TGTGCCAGCAGTCGACTAGCGGATAGCTCCTACGAGCAGTACTTC; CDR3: CASSRLADSSYEQYF
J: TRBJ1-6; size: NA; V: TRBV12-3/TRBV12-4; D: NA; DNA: TGTGCCAGCAGATCCACGGGAGGCTCACCCCTCCACTTT; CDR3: CASRSTGGSPLHF
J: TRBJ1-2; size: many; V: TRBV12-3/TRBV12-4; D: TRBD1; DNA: TGTGCCAGCAGACGGACAGGGTATGGCTACACCTTC; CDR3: CASRRTGYGYTF
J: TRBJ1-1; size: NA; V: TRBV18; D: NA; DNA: TGTGCCAGCTCACCGGAGCAGGGAGCGAACACTGAAGCTTTCTTT; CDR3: CASSPEQGANTEAFF
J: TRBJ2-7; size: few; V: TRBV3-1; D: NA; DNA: TGTGCCAGCAGCTCAAAACTTTCGGGACAATTCTACGAGCAGTACTTC; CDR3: CASSSKLSGQFYEQYF
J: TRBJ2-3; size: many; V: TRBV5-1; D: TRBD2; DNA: TGCGCCAGCAGCTCCCGACTAGCAGCGAGCACAGATACGCAGTATTTT; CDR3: CASSSRLAASTDTQYF
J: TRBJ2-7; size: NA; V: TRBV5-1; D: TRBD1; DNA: TGCGCCAGCAGTGAGGGGACAGGGGGATATTACGAGCAGTACTTC; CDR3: CASSEGTGGYYEQYF
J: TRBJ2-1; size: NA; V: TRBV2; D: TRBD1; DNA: TGTGCCAGCAATCCGCCGGGACAGAGCTCCTACAATGAGCAGTTCTTC; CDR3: CASNPPGQSSYNEQFF
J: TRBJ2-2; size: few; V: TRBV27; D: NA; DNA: TGTGCCAGCAGTATCTCTAGGGTTAGCACCGGGGAGCTGTTTTTT; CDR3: CASSISRVSTGELFF
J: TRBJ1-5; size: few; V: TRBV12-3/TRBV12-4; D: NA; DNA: TGTGCCAGCAGTCTCTCCTCGACCCCCAATCAGCCCCAGCATTTT; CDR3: CASSLSSTPNQPQHF
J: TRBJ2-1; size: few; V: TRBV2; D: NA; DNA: TGTGCCAGCAACCCACCGCCGAGGGGGGCCGTCTACAATGAGCAGTTCTTC; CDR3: CASNPPPRGAVYNEQFF
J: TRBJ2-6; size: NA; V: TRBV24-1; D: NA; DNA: TGTGCCACCATGGGGCCGGGAAGTGAGGCCTCTGGGGCCAACGTCCTGACTTTC; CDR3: CATMGPGSEASGANVLTF
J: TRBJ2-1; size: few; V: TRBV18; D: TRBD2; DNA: TGTGCCAGCTCAAAGCTAGCGGGAGTACTGTCCTACAATGAGCAGTTCTTC; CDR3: CASSKLAGVLSYNEQFF